Below are 20 T cell receptor beta chains sequenced from a single sample in a study of beta chain features in type 1 diabetes. What was sequenced were expressed TCRB transcripts, since all of the isolated RNA had been reverse transcribed. Sequenced by immunoSEQ multiplex PCR; TCRdb stores in-frame clones only, minus some. Among a few hundred thousand clones listed, 25% to 35% were seen once. The specimen sequenced was central memory CD4+ T cells from blood. The receptor source for this set is a man aged 30 to 45 in good health.

The chain has TRBV5-1 and TRBJ2-5; D gene unclear. The germline CDR1 and CDR2 sequences are SGHRS and YFSETQ. The CDR3 contains 14 residues. Trimming stripped 0 bases from V and 3 bases from J, with 9 bases between. CDR3 DNA sequence: TGCGCCAGCAGCTTGGGAAGGGCAGAAGAGACCCAGTACTTC. Amino acids: CASSLGRAEETQYF. Looking up the rest from reference TRBV5-1 and TRBJ2-5 gives the full variable domain: KAGVTQTPRYLIKTRGQQVTLSCSPISGHRSVSWYQQTPGQGLQFLFEYFSETQRNKGNFPGRFSGRQFSNSRSEMNVSTLELGDSALYLCASSLGRAEETQYFGPGTRLLVL.

V gene TRBV9 combines with J gene TRBJ1-2; D call uncertain. V lost 0 bases, J lost 8 bases, and 20 bases lay in between. The CDR3 runs 16 residues. Germline V lookup: CDR1 SGDLS, CDR2 YYNGEE. CDR3 DNA sequence: TGTGCCAGCAGCGTAGAATGGGCCGCAGGCAAGGAGGGCTACACCTTC. Protein product: CASSVEWAAGKEGYTF.

This clone appeared many times. Here the CDR3 reads CAISGDQETQYF. The DNA for the CDR3 is TGTGCCATCAGTGGGGACCAAGAGACCCAGTACTTC. The chain carries TRBV10-3 and TRBJ2-5; D call uncertain. The CDR3 is made up of 12 amino acids. Trimming shortened V by 4 bases and J by 0 bases, and 3 bases separated the two germline ends. Germline lookup yields CDR1 ENHRY and CDR2 SYGVKD.

This clone turned up a few times. The same CDR3 can be traced to other DNA sequences in this sample. The CDR3 sequence: CASSLGGAPTDTQYF. The CDR3, as DNA: TGCGCCAGCAGCTTGGGTGGGGCTCCCACAGATACGCAGTATTTT. J is TRBJ2-3 and V is TRBV5-1; TRBD1 is a possible D gene (5 bases). V was trimmed by 0 bases and J by 2 bases, leaving 10 bases between them. Germline CDR1 reads SGHRS; CDR2 reads YFSETQ. CDR3 length: 15 residues.

In its sample, this clone was seen a few times. The chain couples TRBV2 to TRBJ2-2; D may be TRBD1 (6 bases). This CDR3 has 11 residues. Germline V gene data show CDR1 as SNHLY and CDR2 as FYNNEI. V shed 8 bases and J shed 5 bases, with 6 bases lying between them. The CDR3 sequence is CASGQTGELFF. The CDR3 DNA is TGTGCCAGCGGACAGACCGGGGAGCTGTTTTTT. Variable domain in full (rest from reference TRBV2 and TRBJ2-2): EPEVTQTPSHQVTQMGQEVILRCVPISNHLYFYWYRQILGQKVEFLVSFYNNEISEKSEIFDDQFSVERPDGSNFTLKIRSTKLEDSAMYFCASGQTGELFFGEGSRLTVL.

This chain connects TRBV5-4 to TRBJ1-2; 9 positions match TRBD1. Germline-derived CDR1 and CDR2 are SGHNT and YYREEE (reference sequence). The junction had 5 bases not matched to a gene; V was cut back by 4 bases and J by 7 bases. CDR3 length equals 13 residues. CDR3 residues: CASSRQGEGGYTF. CDR3 DNA sequence: TGTGCCAGCAGCCGACAGGGGGAGGGTGGCTACACCTTC.

The chain has TRBV25-1 and TRBJ2-7; 9 positions agree with TRBD2. V gave up 6 bases and J gave up 6 bases; unmatched junction bases: 6. The CDR3 runs to 13 residues. Per the germline V gene, CDR1 is MGHDK and CDR2 is SYGVNS. DNA of the CDR3: TGTGCCAGCAGAGCGGGAGGAGGTCCCGAGCAGTACTTC. It yields the protein CASRAGGGPEQYF.

This clone has only a few counts. The chain employs TRBV4-3 and TRBJ2-7; possibly TRBD1 for D (5 bases). V dropped 5 bases and J dropped 2 bases, with 10 bases sitting between them. This CDR3 has 13 amino acids. Germline loops: CDR1 LGHNA, CDR2 YSLEER. The CDR3 reads CASSLQVTYEQYF. CDR3 bases: TGCGCCAGCAGCTTACAGGTGACCTACGAGCAGTACTTC.

The chain couples TRBV7-2 to TRBJ2-2; 9 bases match TRBD2. The J segment lost 6 bases and the V segment lost 4 bases, leaving 6 bases of the junction unmatched. This CDR3 comprises 15 residues. The V gene's germline CDR1 is SGHTA and CDR2 FQGNSA. CDR3 sequence: CASSSTSGLPGELFF. Written as DNA, the CDR3 is TGTGCCAGCAGCTCGACTAGCGGACTGCCCGGGGAGCTGTTTTTT.

J is TRBJ2-5 and V is TRBV7-2; 8 nucleotides agree with TRBD2. There are 14 residues in the CDR3. Unmatched junction bases numbered 4, after V lost 5 bases and J lost 2 bases. Per germline, CDR1 SGHTA and CDR2 FQGNSA. The CDR3 coding sequence is TGTGCCAGCAGCCCGGCGGGAGGACAAGAGACCCAGTACTTC. It yields the protein CASSPAGGQETQYF.

J is TRBJ1-2 and V is TRBV9; no definite D call. Germline CDR1 and CDR2: SGDLS and YYNGEE. V was trimmed by 6 bases and J by 5 bases, leaving 17 bases between them. CDR3 size: 14 residues. CDR3 protein: CASNPGADTYGYTF. CDR3 DNA sequence: TGTGCCAGCAACCCTGGCGCAGATACTTATGGCTACACCTTC.

The V call is TRBV9, the J call TRBJ1-5, with 8 bases identical to TRBD1. With 3 bases clipped from V and 6 bases from J, the junction kept 5 bases outside the gene matches. The germline gives CDR1 SGDLS, CDR2 YYNGEE. The CDR3 consists of 14 residues. The DNA for the CDR3 is TGTGCCAGCAGCGACGGACAGGGAAGTCAGCCCCAGCATTTT. Protein: CASSDGQGSQPQHF.

V and J are TRBV19 and TRBJ2-7; D gene ambiguous. CDR1 and CDR2 (germline): LNHDA, SQIVND (reference sequence). This CDR3 is 13 amino acids long. V was clipped by 1 base and J by 1 base, with 5 bases between them. The CDR3 DNA reads as TGTGCCAGTAGTATAGCCAGTTCCTACGAGCAGTACTTC. Protein product: CASSIASSYEQYF.

The gene calls are TRBV2 and TRBJ2-5; 7 nucleotides line up with TRBD1. CDR1 and CDR2 from the germline V gene are SNHLY and FYNNEI. The CDR3 is made up of 14 amino acids. V shed 5 bases and J 1 base; nucleotides not matched to a gene: 4. In DNA form, the CDR3 reads TGTGCCAGCAGTTTGGGACAGCTCCAAGAGACCCAGTACTTC. Its protein is CASSLGQLQETQYF. The entire variable domain, with the rest obtained from reference TRBV2 and TRBJ2-5, is as follows: EPEVTQTPSHQVTQMGQEVILRCVPISNHLYFYWYRQILGQKVEFLVSFYNNEISEKSEIFDDQFSVERPDGSNFTLKIRSTKLEDSAMYFCASSLGQLQETQYFGPGTRLLVL.

This clone showed up just a few times. The V call is TRBV29-1, the J call TRBJ2-7; a weak D match, TRBD2 (7 bases). Trimming cost V 7 bases and J 6 bases, with 10 bases left between them. CDR1 SQVTM and CDR2 ANQGSEA come from the germline V gene. CDR3 length equals 10 residues. The CDR3 region has the DNA TGCAGCGCTGGGGGGGCCGAGCAGTACTTC. It yields the protein CSAGGAEQYF.

The chain uses TRBV20-1 and TRBJ2-7; D is unresolved. The ends were cut back, 1 base at V and 3 bases at J, with 4 bases in the middle. The CDR3 consists of 11 residues. The germline V gene encodes CDR1 DFQATT and CDR2 SNEGSKA (reference sequence). CDR3 sequence: CSARGRYEQYF. CDR3 sequence (DNA): TGCAGTGCTAGAGGGCGCTACGAGCAGTACTTC.

This clone has a count of ten or more. The chain recombines TRBV25-1 with TRBJ2-1; 9 nucleotides align to TRBD1. The CDR3 is 16 residues long. The V gene end was trimmed by 3 bases and the J gene end by 7 bases; junction bases not matched to a gene: 10. CDR1 and CDR2 from the germline V gene are MGHDK and SYGVNS. The CDR3 sequence: CASSDPSGQGRNEQFF. The CDR3 DNA is TGTGCCAGCAGTGACCCCTCGGGACAGGGAAGAAATGAGCAGTTCTTC. Using reference TRBV25-1 and TRBJ2-1 for the parts outside the CDR3, the full variable domain is EADIYQTPRYLVIGTGKKITLECSQTMGHDKMYWYQQDPGMELHLIHYSYGVNSTEKGDLSSESTVSRIRTEHFPLTLESARPSHTSQYLCASSDPSGQGRNEQFFGPGTRLTVL.

The chain joins TRBV19 to TRBJ2-3; 9 bases align to TRBD1. From germline, CDR1 is LNHDA and CDR2 SQIVND (reference sequence). V lost 5 bases to trimming and J lost 1 base; unmatched junction nucleotides: 4. The CDR3 has 15 amino acids. CDR3 sequence: CASSEDRGRTDTQYF. DNA of the CDR3: TGTGCCAGTAGTGAGGACAGGGGCCGCACAGATACGCAGTATTTT.

V is TRBV15 and J is TRBJ2-3, with unresolved D. V was shortened by 0 bases and J by 5 bases, with 9 bases between the two germline ends. Looked up from germline, CDR1 is LNHNV and CDR2 is YYDKDF (reference sequence). This CDR3 comprises 14 residues. The CDR3 region has the DNA TGTGCCACCAGCAGAGACCGGCGGTTAGATACGCAGTATTTT. Translating it yields CATSRDRRLDTQYF.

This CDR3 reads CAISPDREQFF. The DNA of the CDR3 is TGTGCCATCAGCCCCGACCGAGAGCAGTTCTTC. The chain links TRBV10-3 to TRBJ2-1; D not certain. This CDR3 contains 11 residues. Trimming shortened V by 6 bases and J by 10 bases, and 10 bases separated the two germline ends. Germline values: CDR1 ENHRY, CDR2 SYGVKD.